This is a list of T cell receptor beta chains from one sample in a study of T-cell reconstitution after alpha-beta-depleted transplantation in children. TCRdb ran MiXCR on the PCR reads and lists one entry per CDR3 protein. The sample lists 330,000 or so distinct CDR3 sequences; roughly 7.8% were seen once. Sample: peripheral blood, taken 360 days after TCRalphabeta/CD19-depleted stem cell transplant. All receptors come from a female patient aged 2 to 10 who had a stem cell transplant for Fanconi anemia, so the T cells may come from the graft donor. CDR3s include the opening cysteine and the closing phenylalanine or tryptophan. The D gene is left open where the match is weak. Size values are once, few and many counts, or a class for expanded clones, and some rows have none.

clone_size cdr3_length j_call v_call d_call cdr3_aa cdr3_nt
many 14 TRBJ2-2 TRBV20-1 - CSASTGGDTGELFF TGCAGTGCCTCCACAGGGGGGGACACCGGGGAGCTGTTTTTT
- 17 TRBJ2-3 TRBV11-2 TRBD2 CASSFLAGVPSTDTQYF TGTGCCAGCAGCTTCCTAGCGGGAGTTCCAAGTACAGATACGCAGTATTTT
few 16 TRBJ1-5 TRBV16 TRBD1 CASSQSGQGRNQPQHF TGTGCCAGCAGCCAATCGGGACAGGGTAGGAATCAGCCCCAGCATTTT
few 13 TRBJ1-2 TRBV20-1 - CSARPGGVYGYTF TGCAGTGCTAGACCCGGGGGAGTCTATGGCTACACCTTC
many 17 TRBJ2-2 TRBV4-1 - CASSQDLRASDTGELFF TGCGCCAGCAGCCAAGATCTAAGGGCCTCAGACACCGGGGAGCTGTTTTTT
many 16 TRBJ1-5 TRBV6-5 - CASSYSLGRENQPQHF TGTGCCAGCAGTTACTCCCTCGGCAGGGAGAATCAGCCCCAGCATTTT
many 16 TRBJ2-7 TRBV28 - CASSSTGASDSYEQYF TGTGCCAGCAGTTCTACAGGAGCCTCTGACTCCTACGAGCAGTACTTC
many 16 TRBJ2-5 TRBV9 TRBD2 CASSVAGRGIQETQYF TGTGCCAGCAGCGTAGCTGGGCGGGGGATCCAAGAGACCCAGTACTTC
few 15 TRBJ1-6 TRBV30 TRBD1 CAWSTRDRVNSPLHF TGTGCCTGGAGCACGAGGGACAGGGTTAATTCACCCCTCCACTTT
many 14 TRBJ1-2 TRBV9 - CASSAAGHSYGYTF TGTGCCAGCAGCGCCGCGGGACATAGCTATGGCTACACCTTC
few 14 TRBJ1-2 TRBV6-2/TRBV6-3 TRBD1 CASSLDRGLDGYTF TGTGCCAGCAGCCTGGACAGGGGGTTGGACGGCTACACCTTC
many 15 TRBJ2-5 TRBV4-3 - CASSHVTGIQETQYF TGCGCCAGCAGCCATGTCACAGGAATCCAAGAGACCCAGTACTTC
- 14 TRBJ1-5 TRBV27 - CASSWAGTNQPQHF TGTGCCAGCAGTTGGGCAGGGACCAATCAGCCCCAGCATTTT
many 17 TRBJ2-5 TRBV5-1 - CASSLAPGSGYQETQYF TGCGCCAGCAGCTTAGCCCCAGGGAGTGGCTACCAAGAGACCCAGTACTTC
- 14 TRBJ2-1 TRBV19 - CATSLGGGRDEQFF TGTGCCACCTCCTTGGGGGGGGGCCGGGATGAGCAGTTCTTC
many 14 TRBJ2-7 TRBV7-2 - CASSLGSPSYEQYF TGTGCCAGCAGCTTAGGTAGCCCTTCCTACGAGCAGTACTTC
many 15 TRBJ2-1 TRBV29-1 - CSLRYARSWDNEQFF TGCAGCCTCCGATACGCTCGATCTTGGGACAATGAGCAGTTCTTC
- 12 TRBJ2-1 TRBV28 - CASSKDYNEQFF TGTGCCAGCAGTAAGGACTACAATGAGCAGTTCTTC
- 11 TRBJ1-4 TRBV30 - CAWSGGEKLFF TGTGCCTGGAGTGGGGGTGAAAAACTGTTTTTT
few 16 TRBJ2-5 TRBV6-1 TRBD2 CASSKGLAGGPETQYF TGTGCCAGCAGTAAGGGACTAGCGGGGGGGCCGGAGACCCAGTACTTC
many 15 TRBJ2-5 TRBV20-1 TRBD2 CSAGSSGSLKETQYF TGCAGTGCTGGCTCAAGCGGGAGCTTAAAAGAGACCCAGTACTTC
many 12 TRBJ2-5 TRBV6-6 - CASSLDKETQYF TGTGCCAGCAGTCTTGATAAGGAGACCCAGTACTTC
many 14 TRBJ2-3 TRBV29-1 - CSVEKDSSTDTQYF TGCAGCGTTGAAAAGGACAGCAGCACAGATACGCAGTATTTT
few 13 TRBJ2-1 TRBV20-1 - CSASGGPNNEQFF TGCAGTGCTAGCGGGGGTCCTAACAATGAGCAGTTCTTC
- 17 TRBJ1-1 TRBV20-1 - CWGPAPGPSGMNTEAFF TGCTGGGGCCCAGCTCCGGGGCCCTCGGGCATGAACACTGAAGCTTTCTTT
- 17 TRBJ1-2 TRBV20-1 - CSARDVRDNSPNYGYTF TGCAGTGCTAGAGATGTTAGGGACAACTCGCCGAACTATGGCTACACCTTC
many 11 TRBJ1-2 TRBV12-3/TRBV12-4 - CASTLGVGYTF TGTGCCAGCACCTTGGGGGTAGGCTACACCTTC
many 13 TRBJ1-6 TRBV20-1 - CSASSVPDSPLHF TGCAGTGCTAGCTCCGTGCCCGATTCACCCCTCCACTTT
many 15 TRBJ2-5 TRBV7-9 - CASSHPGRSGQTQYF TGTGCCAGCAGTCATCCTGGACGCAGCGGGCAGACCCAGTACTTC
many 13 TRBJ1-1 TRBV29-1 - CSVTQQRNTEAFF TGCAGCGTGACACAACAGAGGAACACTGAAGCTTTCTTT
many 12 TRBJ2-3 TRBV29-1 TRBD2 CSGGGATDTQYF TGCAGCGGCGGGGGGGCGACAGATACGCAGTATTTT
- 18 TRBJ2-2 TRBV19 - CASSTTPGWSFWDGELFF TGTGCCAGTAGTACAACCCCAGGGTGGTCGTTTTGGGACGGGGAGCTGTTTTTT
few 17 TRBJ2-3 TRBV7-8 TRBD2 CASSHTGTSGGIDTQYF TGTGCCAGCAGCCACACGGGGACTAGCGGGGGGATAGATACGCAGTATTTT
many 12 TRBJ2-7 TRBV20-1 - CSARLATDEQYF TGCAGTGCTAGGCTAGCAACGGACGAGCAGTACTTC
many 14 TRBJ2-5 TRBV12-3/TRBV12-4 - CASSFIATQETQYF TGTGCCAGCAGTTTCATCGCAACCCAAGAGACCCAGTACTTC
many 18 TRBJ2-2 TRBV12-5 - CASGFQTGSRMDTGELFF TGTGCTAGTGGTTTCCAAACAGGGTCGAGGATGGACACCGGGGAGCTGTTTTTT
many 18 TRBJ2-1 TRBV6-1 TRBD2 CASSELYSSSGRWSEQFF TGTGCCAGCAGTGAACTCTATTCGTCTAGCGGGAGATGGAGTGAGCAGTTCTTC
- 18 TRBJ2-7 TRBV3-1 TRBD2 CSSSRSWGRLAGDHEQYF TGTTCCAGCAGCCGCAGTTGGGGGAGACTAGCGGGAGATCACGAGCAGTACTTC
many 15 TRBJ2-5 TRBV28 TRBD2 CASTHTGLVSETQYF TGTGCCAGCACTCATACAGGACTAGTGTCAGAGACCCAGTACTTC